These 5 T cell receptor beta chains share one sample of origin, sequenced in a study of OX40 agonist ivuxolimab in advanced cancers. The data were produced by immunoSEQ multiplex PCR, yet TCRdb's version contains in-frame clones alone and is incomplete. The sample lists tens of thousands of clones; approximately 87% were seen once. The sample here was CD4+ or CD8+ T cells sorted from blood, taken in a trial of the OX40 agonist ivuxolimab. The origin of the receptors is an adult with an advanced solid tumor such as melanoma, head and neck, liver or kidney cancer.

The CDR3 sequence: CSSKATMNTEAFF. The CDR3, as DNA: TGCAGCTCAAAGGCCACCATGAACACTGAAGCTTTCTTT. The chain uses TRBV29-1 and TRBJ1-1; D remains unclear. The V and J ends lost 8 bases and 0 bases respectively, with 13 bases between them. From germline, CDR1 is SQVTM and CDR2 ANQGSEA. The CDR3 covers 13 residues.

This clone was seen only a few times. The gene calls are TRBV4-3 and TRBJ1-3, with a tentative D call TRBD1 (5 bases). The V end was cut by 4 bases, the J end by 0 bases, with 13 bases between. This CDR3 spans 16 amino acids. Germline V lookup: CDR1 LGHNA, CDR2 YSLEER. Written as DNA, the CDR3 is TGCGCCAGCAGCCTTATGGGACGCCCCTCTGGAAACACCATATATTTT. It yields the protein CASSLMGRPSGNTIYF.

This chain connects TRBV2 to TRBJ2-5; 8 bases are a match to TRBD2. Germline lookup yields CDR1 SNHLY and CDR2 FYNNEI. Trimming removed 7 bases from V and 5 bases from J; junction bases left unmatched: 12. The CDR3 extends over 15 amino acids. The CDR3 region is CASTVAGRAAETQYF. The CDR3 DNA follows: TGTGCCAGCACTGTAGCGGGGAGGGCGGCGGAGACCCAGTACTTC.

This chain joins TRBV7-2 and TRBJ2-5; no reliable D call. This CDR3 spans 13 amino acids. Trimming removed 1 base at V and 1 base at J, with 4 bases between. Germline CDR1 reads SGHTA; CDR2 reads FQGNSA. The CDR3 nucleotides are TGTGCCAGCAGCTTAGTGTCCCAAGAGACCCAGTACTTC. It is translated as CASSLVSQETQYF.

This chain links TRBV15 with TRBJ1-4, with TRBD1 as a possible D gene (5 bases). This CDR3 has 14 amino acids. Germline CDR1 LNHNV, CDR2 YYDKDF (reference sequence). V was trimmed by 4 bases and J by 6 bases, leaving 12 bases between them. This chain's CDR3 is CATSTSGSDEKLFF. DNA of the CDR3: TGTGCCACCAGCACCTCAGGGTCGGATGAAAAACTGTTTTTT.